These 13 T cell receptor beta chains were all obtained from the same sample, sequenced in a study of shared clonotypes between healthy human individuals. Sequencing was performed with immunoSEQ multiplex PCR; in TCRdb, only in-frame clones are kept and a portion is missing. The sample includes around 500,000 clones, 70% to 85% of them seen just once. Source material: PBMCs. All receptors come from a woman in her thirties or forties in good health. Some clones in this sample may be carry-over from other donors' samples.

The CDR3 protein is CALAGRVPYEQYF. The CDR3 DNA reads as TGTGCCCTCGCCGGGCGGGTGCCCTACGAGCAGTACTTC. The chain uses TRBV13 and TRBJ2-7; D is possibly TRBD2 (5 bases). The V end lost 11 bases, the J end lost 2 bases, and 16 bases lay between the germline ends. Germline CDR1 PRHDT, CDR2 FYEKMQ (reference sequence). This CDR3 contains 13 residues.

Comment on this clone: A junction end diverges from the germline sequence, so it may reflect a read error. The chain is built from TRBV5-4 and TRBJ1-2; D unclear. This CDR3 is built from 14 residues. Germline CDR1 is SGHNT and CDR2 is YYREEE (reference sequence). In DNA form, the CDR3 reads TGTGCCAGCAGCTTGGAAGGAGTTAACTATGACTACACCTTC. Translated: CASSLEGVNYDYTF.

The chain has TRBV4-2 and TRBJ2-2; 9 nucleotides align to TRBD2. The length of the CDR3 is 16 residues. The germline CDR1 and CDR2 sequences are LGHNA and YNFKEQ. V trimming: 4 bases; J trimming: 5 bases; junction bases outside the gene matches: 8. The DNA of the CDR3 is TGTGCCAGCAGCCGAGGGACTAGCCTTGGGACCGGGGAGCTGTTTTTT. This encodes CASSRGTSLGTGELFF.

With respect to this clone: This is likely an artifact of a read error, given a far larger clone one base away. The sample contains more than one DNA sequence encoding this CDR3. This chain joins TRBV10-3 and TRBJ1-5, with D possibly TRBD1 on 6 matching bases. This CDR3 comprises 13 residues. Germline V lookup: CDR1 ENHRY, CDR2 SYGVKD. CDR3 sequence reads: CAISRDNNQPQHF. DNA for the CDR3: TGTGCCATCAGCCGGGACAACAATCAGCCACAGCATTTT.

The CDR3 is CASSPRGPAGVHSYEQYF. The CDR3 DNA sequence: TGCGCCAGCAGCCCAAGGGGGCCAGCGGGAGTACACTCCTACGAGCAGTACTTC. The rearrangement joins TRBV4-1 to TRBJ2-7; weak D call: TRBD2 (8 bases). The ends were cut back, 4 bases at V and 0 bases at J, with 22 bases in the middle. CDR1 MGHRA and CDR2 YSYEKL come from the germline V gene. The CDR3 has 18 amino acids.

The chain has TRBV18 and TRBJ2-7, with 9 bases aligning to TRBD1. Trimming took 8 bases from V and 2 from J; bases not matched to a gene: 1. Per germline, CDR1 KGHSH and CDR2 LQKENI. This CDR3 spans 12 amino acids. CDR3 sequence: CASRDRAYEQYF. For the CDR3, the DNA is TGTGCCAGCCGGGACAGGGCCTACGAGCAGTACTTC.

This clone showed up many times. This sample includes further DNA sequences coding for the same CDR3. V gene TRBV6-1 combines with J gene TRBJ1-1; D might be TRBD1 (5 bases). The CDR3 runs 15 residues. V was trimmed by 3 bases and J by 4 bases, leaving 15 bases between them. The germline V gene encodes CDR1 MNHNS and CDR2 SASEGT. The CDR3 nucleotides read TGTGCCAGCAGTGATGTCGTCGCGGGGGGCACTGAAGCTTTCTTT. Translated: CASSDVVAGGTEAFF.

The chain combines TRBV18 with TRBJ2-1; D gene ambiguous. In germline, CDR1 is KGHSH, CDR2 LQKENI. This CDR3 region has 14 residues. The germline V and J ends were trimmed by 4 bases and 5 bases, with 12 bases remaining between them. The CDR3 reads CASSRGEDHNEQFF. DNA of the CDR3: TGTGCCAGCTCACGAGGTGAAGATCACAATGAGCAGTTCTTC.

The chain is built from TRBV6-5 and TRBJ1-1; no clear D. The CDR3 runs to 13 residues. V lost 0 bases, J lost 10 bases, and 12 bases lay in between. Germline V gene lookup returns CDR1 MNHEY and CDR2 SVGAGI. The CDR3 sequence: CASSYSGDSRAFF. CDR3 bases: TGTGCCAGCAGTTACTCAGGCGACTCCCGAGCTTTCTTT.

V and J are TRBV19 and TRBJ1-2; weak D call: TRBD1 (5 bases). Germline-derived CDR1 and CDR2 are LNHDA and SQIVND (reference sequence). V was cut by 4 bases and J by 0 bases, with 15 bases left in between. The CDR3 totals 16 residues. The CDR3, as DNA: TGTGCCAGTAGTACGGGAACCGGGACGGCTAACTATGGCTACACCTTC. It yields the protein CASSTGTGTANYGYTF.

This chain joins TRBV28 and TRBJ1-1, with D uncertain. The germline V gene has CDR1 MDHEN and CDR2 SYDVKM. V lost 2 bases and J lost 6, with 4 bases in between. The CDR3 is made up of 11 amino acids. CDR3 bases: TGTGCCAGCAGTTTACCTTCTGAAGCTTTCTTT. It codes for CASSLPSEAFF.

The chain employs TRBV5-1 and TRBJ2-5, with 9 bases fitting TRBD1. Trimming at V came to 4 bases and at J to 4 bases, leaving 8 bases not matched to a gene. The V gene's germline CDR1 is SGHRS and CDR2 YFSETQ. This CDR3 has 15 amino acids. CDR3 coding DNA: TGCGCCAGCAGCCAAAGGGACAGGGAAGGAGAGACCCAGTACTTC. This gives the protein CASSQRDREGETQYF.

The chain combines TRBV5-6 with TRBJ1-3, with no clear D. Trimming cost V 0 bases and J 1 base, with 5 bases left between them. This CDR3 has 14 residues. Germline V gene data show CDR1 as SGHDT and CDR2 as YYEEEE. This CDR3 reads CASSLVESGNTIYF. CDR3 coding DNA: TGTGCCAGCAGCTTGGTTGAGTCTGGAAACACCATATATTTT.